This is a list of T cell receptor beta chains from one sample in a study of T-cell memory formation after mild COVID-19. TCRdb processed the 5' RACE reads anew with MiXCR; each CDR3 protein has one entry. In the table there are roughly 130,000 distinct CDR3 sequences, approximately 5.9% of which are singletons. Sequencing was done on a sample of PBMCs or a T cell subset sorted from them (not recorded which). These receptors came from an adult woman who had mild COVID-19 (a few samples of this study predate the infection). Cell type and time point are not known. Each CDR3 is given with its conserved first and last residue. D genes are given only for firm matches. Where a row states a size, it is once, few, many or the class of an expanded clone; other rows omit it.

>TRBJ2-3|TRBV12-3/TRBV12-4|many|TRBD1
CASSLGGTGVHADTQYF
TGTGCCAGCAGTTTAGGCGGGACAGGGGTCCACGCAGATACGCAGTATTTT
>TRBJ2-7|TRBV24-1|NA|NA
CATSGEAGAKEYEQYF
TGTGCCACCAGTGGGGAAGCAGGAGCCAAAGAATACGAGCAGTACTTC
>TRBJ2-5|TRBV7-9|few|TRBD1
CASSPGTGGLQETQYF
TGTGCCAGCAGCCCCGGGACAGGGGGACTACAAGAGACCCAGTACTTC
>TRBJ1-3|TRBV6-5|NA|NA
CASSYLGSGNTIYF
TGTGCCAGCAGTTATCTGGGTTCTGGAAACACCATATATTTT
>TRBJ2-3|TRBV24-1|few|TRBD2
CATSFGAVTSGYYF
TGTGCCACCAGTTTTGGAGCAGTGACTAGCGGGTACTATTTT
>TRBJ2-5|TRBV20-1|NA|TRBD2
CSAPRTSGGQETQYF
TGCAGTGCTCCTCGGACTAGCGGGGGACAAGAGACCCAGTACTTC
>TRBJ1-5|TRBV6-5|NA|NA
CASSAPNQPQHF
TGTGCCAGTTCAGCTCCAAATCAGCCCCAGCATTTT
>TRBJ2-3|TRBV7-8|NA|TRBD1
CASRQGGTDTQYF
TGTGCCAGCCGACAGGGCGGCACAGATACGCAGTATTTT
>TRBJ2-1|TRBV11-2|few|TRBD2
CASSLRYLGTSPMSSYNEQFF
TGTGCCAGCAGCTTAAGGTACCTGGGGACTAGCCCCATGAGCTCCTACAATGAGCAGTTCTTC
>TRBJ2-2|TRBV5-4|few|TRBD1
CASSLGQGVAGELFF
TGTGCCAGCAGCTTGGGACAGGGAGTCGCCGGGGAGCTGTTTTTT
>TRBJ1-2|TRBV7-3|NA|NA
CASSPRRGHGYTF
TGTGCCAGCAGCCCCCGTCGCGGGCACGGCTACACCTTC
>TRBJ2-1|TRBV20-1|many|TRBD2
CSARDSAGLGNEQFF
TGCAGTGCTAGAGACTCCGCGGGACTAGGAAATGAGCAGTTCTTC
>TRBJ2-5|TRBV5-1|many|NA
CASSLDARGQETQYF
TGCGCCAGCAGCTTGGATGCCAGGGGACAAGAGACCCAGTACTTC
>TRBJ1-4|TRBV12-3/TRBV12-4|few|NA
CASTPGLANEKLFF
TGTGCCAGCACCCCTGGGTTAGCTAATGAAAAACTGTTTTTT
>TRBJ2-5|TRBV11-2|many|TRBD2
CASSLVVAGSGTQYF
TGTGCCAGCAGCTTAGTAGTAGCGGGGTCGGGGACCCAGTACTTC
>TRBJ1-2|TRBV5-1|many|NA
CASSLATGQIHGYTF
TGCGCCAGCAGCTTGGCTACGGGGCAAATACATGGCTACACCTTC
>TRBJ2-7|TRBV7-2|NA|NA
CASSLQGGPPYEQYF
TGTGCCAGCAGCCTACAGGGAGGTCCCCCCTACGAGCAGTACTTC
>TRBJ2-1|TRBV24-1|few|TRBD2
CATSDPTLTSGARGEQFF
TGTGCCACCAGTGATCCCACCCTGACTAGCGGGGCGCGCGGTGAGCAGTTCTTC
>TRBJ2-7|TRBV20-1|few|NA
CSASDEQYF
TGCAGTGCTAGTGACGAGCAGTACTTC
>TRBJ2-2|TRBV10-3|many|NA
CAINSDNNAGELFF
TGTGCCATCAACTCGGACAATAATGCCGGGGAGCTGTTTTTT
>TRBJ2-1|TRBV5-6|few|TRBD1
CASSYGQGNEQFF
TGTGCCAGCAGCTACGGACAGGGTAATGAGCAGTTCTTC
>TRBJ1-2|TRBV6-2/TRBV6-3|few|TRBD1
CASRAGGTNYGYTF
TGTGCCAGCAGGGCAGGGGGCACTAACTATGGCTACACCTTC
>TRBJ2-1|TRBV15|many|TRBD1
CATSGVRGQASF
TGTGCCACCAGCGGAGTACGAGGACAGGCTTCCTTC
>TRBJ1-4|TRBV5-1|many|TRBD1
CASSLVAGGEKLFF
TGCGCCAGCAGCTTGGTGGCAGGGGGGGAAAAACTGTTTTTT
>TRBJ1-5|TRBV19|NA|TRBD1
CASSIWPLPTGGRQPQHF
TGTGCCAGTAGTATATGGCCCTTGCCGACAGGGGGTAGGCAGCCCCAGCATTTT
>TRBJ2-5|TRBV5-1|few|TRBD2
CASSFSSGEETQYF
TGCGCCAGCAGCTTCTCTAGCGGGGAAGAGACCCAGTACTTC
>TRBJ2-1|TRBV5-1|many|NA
CASSLAGASSYNEQFF
TGCGCCAGCAGCCTCGCGGGGGCCAGCTCCTACAATGAGCAGTTCTTC